These T cell receptor beta chains were read from a single sample in a study of T cells in Graves' hyperthyroidism and ophthalmopathy. MiXCR, applied by TCRdb to the multiplex PCR reads, yields one record per CDR3 protein. The sample contains about 740,000 distinct CDR3 sequences, less than 15% of which appear only once. Sequenced input: blood. These receptors were taken from a woman between 18 and 30 years old with Graves' hyperthyroidism. Each CDR3 is given with its conserved first and last residue.

j_gene: TRBJ2-7; v_gene: TRBV20-1; CDR3aa: CSASTSQYYEQYF
j_gene: TRBJ2-1; v_gene: TRBV7-2; CDR3aa: CASSLRGISYNEQFF
j_gene: TRBJ2-7; v_gene: TRBV6-2/TRBV6-3; CDR3aa: CASTMDRAPYEQYF
j_gene: TRBJ1-4; v_gene: TRBV4-1; CDR3aa: CASSQDRGTGAGTNEKLFF
j_gene: TRBJ2-7; v_gene: TRBV4-2; CDR3aa: CASSQEAFSYEQYF
j_gene: TRBJ1-4; v_gene: TRBV4-1; CDR3aa: CASSSPGAGGEKLFF
j_gene: TRBJ1-2; v_gene: TRBV11-2; CDR3aa: CASSLDLRGRVYGYTF
j_gene: TRBJ1-4; v_gene: TRBV4-3; CDR3aa: CASSPDLGATNEKLFF
j_gene: TRBJ2-1; v_gene: TRBV12-3/TRBV12-4; CDR3aa: CASSSSSGNSYNEQFF
j_gene: TRBJ2-7; v_gene: TRBV4-1; CDR3aa: CASSWGGVPLDEQYF
j_gene: TRBJ1-1; v_gene: TRBV28; CDR3aa: CASSSDRTALNTEAFF
j_gene: TRBJ2-7; v_gene: TRBV12-3/TRBV12-4; CDR3aa: CASRKKGASRQYF
j_gene: TRBJ2-1; v_gene: TRBV12-3/TRBV12-4; CDR3aa: CASSSSRGRYNEQFF
j_gene: TRBJ2-5; v_gene: TRBV6-1; CDR3aa: CASSRDYEETQYF
j_gene: TRBJ2-1; v_gene: TRBV19; CDR3aa: CASRAGGPHFSSYNEQFF
j_gene: TRBJ1-3; v_gene: TRBV13; CDR3aa: CASSSRTDLGNTIYF
j_gene: TRBJ2-1; v_gene: TRBV6-1; CDR3aa: CASSVGTGDEQFF
j_gene: TRBJ2-3; v_gene: TRBV30; CDR3aa: CAWSGRTSTDTQYF
j_gene: TRBJ1-5; v_gene: TRBV6-5; CDR3aa: CASSYVPGQGAYSNQPQHF
j_gene: TRBJ2-3; v_gene: TRBV3-1; CDR3aa: CASSQVRDTQYF
j_gene: TRBJ2-7; v_gene: TRBV14; CDR3aa: CASSPTTSGSAEQYF
j_gene: TRBJ2-3; v_gene: TRBV5-6; CDR3aa: CASSFGRGQYF
j_gene: TRBJ1-1; v_gene: TRBV28; CDR3aa: CASSLTGGPNTEAFF
j_gene: TRBJ1-2; v_gene: TRBV16; CDR3aa: CASSQPRGTGRDYGYTF
j_gene: TRBJ2-1; v_gene: TRBV18; CDR3aa: CASSPFGTSDGEQFF
j_gene: TRBJ2-7; v_gene: TRBV13; CDR3aa: CASSIRDRGFYEQYF
j_gene: TRBJ2-7; v_gene: TRBV4-1; CDR3aa: CASSMGQLTSGLSYEQYF
j_gene: TRBJ1-1; v_gene: TRBV7-9; CDR3aa: CASSPRPGSSEAFF
j_gene: TRBJ2-3; v_gene: TRBV4-1; CDR3aa: CASSQQGAGTDTQYF
j_gene: TRBJ2-7; v_gene: TRBV6-1; CDR3aa: CASSAPRTGREQYF
j_gene: TRBJ2-5; v_gene: TRBV13; CDR3aa: CASSSRTPLPQNPVQETQYF
j_gene: TRBJ1-4; v_gene: TRBV5-1; CDR3aa: CASSFVGAANEKLFF
j_gene: TRBJ2-7; v_gene: TRBV20-1; CDR3aa: CSASSAVEQYF
j_gene: TRBJ1-6; v_gene: TRBV28; CDR3aa: CASSEVGIYNSPLHF
j_gene: TRBJ2-1; v_gene: TRBV5-4; CDR3aa: CASSFIGLAGEGQFF
j_gene: TRBJ2-7; v_gene: TRBV7-9; CDR3aa: CASSSSRYGRENTRDYEQYF
j_gene: TRBJ2-2; v_gene: TRBV20-1; CDR3aa: CSMGGRNTGELFF
j_gene: TRBJ2-2; v_gene: TRBV7-2; CDR3aa: CASSLVRVPLNTGELFF
j_gene: TRBJ2-7; v_gene: TRBV3-1; CDR3aa: CASSPESSGYYEQYF
j_gene: TRBJ2-7; v_gene: TRBV28; CDR3aa: CASSLLFQDGSYEQYF
j_gene: TRBJ2-4; v_gene: TRBV12-3/TRBV12-4; CDR3aa: CASSLTRLARAKNIQYF
j_gene: TRBJ2-7; v_gene: TRBV7-8; CDR3aa: CASSYRDRGLYEQYF
j_gene: TRBJ1-1; v_gene: TRBV6-2/TRBV6-3; CDR3aa: CASSYLDGEAFF
j_gene: TRBJ2-1; v_gene: TRBV5-1; CDR3aa: CASSLGVRSYNEQFF
j_gene: TRBJ2-3; v_gene: TRBV9; CDR3aa: CASSVGGRIIDTQYF
j_gene: TRBJ2-1; v_gene: TRBV4-1; CDR3aa: CASRTSGKLNEQFF
j_gene: TRBJ2-7; v_gene: TRBV3-1; CDR3aa: CASSPYVGSYEQYF
j_gene: TRBJ1-5; v_gene: TRBV15; CDR3aa: CATSRQTDQPQHF
j_gene: TRBJ2-5; v_gene: TRBV30; CDR3aa: CAWSPRGGVQETQYF
j_gene: TRBJ1-4; v_gene: TRBV7-2; CDR3aa: CATGRGTADEKLFF
j_gene: TRBJ1-1; v_gene: TRBV25-1; CDR3aa: CASSDRSTEAFF